A selection of T cell receptor beta chains follows, all from one sample in a study of PD-L1 blockade in urothelial cancer. The method was immunoSEQ multiplex PCR; TCRdb's version includes in-frame clones alone and lacks a portion of them. The data hold roughly 63,000 clones, with 80% to 85% observed a single time. The sequencing used PBMCs, collected around atezolizumab (anti-PD-L1) treatment. All receptors come from a man aged 65 to 79 with urothelial cancer. Both conserved end residues are part of each CDR3. A D gene is named only where the DNA matches it firmly. Part of the rows lack a size; the others show once, few, many or a class for expanded clones.

clone_size	d_call	j_call	v_call	cdr3_aa	cdr3_nt
few	TRBD2	TRBJ2-3	TRBV7-3	CASQASGVTDTQYF	TGTGCCAGCCAGGCTAGCGGGGTCACAGATACGCAGTATTTT
few	TRBD1	TRBJ1-2	TRBV6-1	CASSVTGYGYTF	TGTGCCAGCAGTGTGACAGGGTATGGCTACACCTTC
NA	NA	TRBJ2-3	TRBV6-5	CASTNAGTPGETQYF	TGTGCCAGCACAAACGCCGGGACACCTGGGGAGACGCAGTATTTT
few	TRBD1	TRBJ2-7	TRBV2	CASSRLRQGGDEQYF	TGTGCCAGCAGCCGGTTAAGACAGGGTGGGGACGAGCAGTACTTC
NA	NA	TRBJ2-2	TRBV19	CASSRNTPGELFF	TGTGCCAGTAGTCGCAATACACCCGGGGAGCTGTTTTTT
NA	NA	TRBJ2-1	TRBV10-3	CAISENVYVDNEQFF	TGTGCCATCAGTGAAAACGTCTATGTCGACAATGAGCAGTTCTTC
NA	TRBD2	TRBJ2-2	TRBV11-1	CASSRLAGAGELFF	TGTGCCAGCAGTCGGCTAGCGGGAGCCGGGGAGCTGTTTTTT
NA	NA	TRBJ1-2	TRBV9	CASSVALGGVYGYTF	TGTGCCAGCAGCGTAGCCCTAGGGGGAGTGTATGGCTACACCTTC
NA	NA	TRBJ2-3	TRBV5-5	CASSLLVSGTDTQYF	TGTGCCAGCAGCTTGTTGGTTAGCGGCACAGATACGCAGTATTTT
NA	NA	TRBJ2-1	TRBV27	CASSYDRQPNNEQFF	TGTGCCAGCAGTTACGACAGGCAACCCAACAATGAGCAGTTCTTC
NA	NA	TRBJ2-3	TRBV25-1	CASTPRASGTDTQYF	TGTGCCAGCACACCCAGGGCTAGCGGCACAGATACGCAGTATTTT
few	TRBD1	TRBJ1-2	TRBV19	CASSIGQGVVYGYTF	TGTGCCAGTAGTATCGGACAGGGAGTGGTCTATGGCTACACCTTC
NA	TRBD2	TRBJ2-7	TRBV19	CASGLAGYGQYF	TGTGCCAGTGGACTAGCGGGCTACGGGCAGTACTTC
NA	NA	TRBJ1-2	TRBV28	CASTGGPDYGYTF	TGTGCCAGCACCGGGGGGCCAGACTATGGCTACACCTTC
NA	TRBD1	TRBJ2-5	TRBV2	CASSERQGSPETQYF	TGTGCCAGCAGTGAAAGACAGGGCAGCCCCGAGACCCAGTACTTC
NA	NA	TRBJ2-2	TRBV5-1	CASSLLSGESTGELFF	TGCGCCAGCAGCTTGTTATCAGGGGAGAGCACCGGGGAGCTGTTTTTT
NA	NA	TRBJ1-2	TRBV6-1	CASSEDIWYGYTF	TGTGCCAGCAGTGAAGACATCTGGTATGGCTACACCTTC
few	TRBD2	TRBJ2-1	TRBV7-9	CASSKRENEQFF	TGTGCCAGCAGCAAGCGGGAAAATGAGCAGTTCTTC